This T cell receptor (beta chain) stems from a study of early T cells in non-severe SARS-CoV-2 infection. Each CDR3 protein is one row after TCRdb ran MiXCR on the 5' RACE reads. The data show about 49,000 distinct CDR3 sequences, under 7.5% seen once. This clonotype was recorded once. Deletions cut 2 bases from V and 3 bases from J, with 8 bases between. Per the germline V gene, CDR1 is DFQATT and CDR2 is SNEGSKA (reference sequence). This CDR3 region has 13 residues. The material sequenced was whole blood, taken at baseline. This TCR was sampled from an adult who was a healthcare worker with PCR-confirmed SARS-CoV-2 infection or an uninfected control (not recorded which). The chain couples TRBV20-1 to TRBJ1-5; D ambiguous. The CDR3 is CSARQSYNQPQHF. The CDR3 bases are TGCAGTGCTAGACAGTCATACAATCAGCCCCAGCATTTT.